This TCR beta chain was documented in a study of CXCR3-negative and CXCR3-positive naive CD8 T cells. The method, 5' RACE with UMI labels, was used to prepare the TRB cDNA libraries. For each CDR3 protein, TCRdb gives one entry from its re-call of the 5' RACE reads, without DNA. The listing contains around 60,000 distinct CDR3 sequences. The CDR3 has 13 amino acids. From germline, CDR1 is LGHNA and CDR2 YSLEER. This sequence joins TRBV4-3 and TRBJ2-1; TCRdb calls TRBD1, which cannot be checked without DNA. The source material was naive CXCR3- CD8+ T cells from blood. The sample's subset: CD45RO-CCR7+CD27+CD95- naive CD8+ T cells lacking CXCR3 (TNR3-). This receptor was identified in a human donor in good health. Some clones in this sample may be carry-over from other donors' samples. The CDR3 sequence: CASSQGVGVEQFF.